This TCR beta chain was profiled in a study of T cells in Graves' hyperthyroidism and ophthalmopathy. Overall study results and limits: Stable hyperthyroidism and ophthalmopathy were separated using 13 V-J signatures.

Using RNA transcripts as the source, TCR beta CDR3 regions were amplified. The TCR CDR3 was amplified in a first-round RT-PCR using the HTBI primer set. TCRdb analysed the multiplex PCR reads with MiXCR anew, one entry per CDR3 protein. The sample shows over 400,000 distinct CDR3 sequences, 20% to 25% of them seen only once. On this clonotype: Its antigen is as yet unknown.

J gave up 4 bases and V 7 bases, and 3 bases lay outside the gene matches. This CDR3 spans 13 amino acids. The germline V gene encodes CDR1 SGDLS and CDR2 YYNGEE. V is TRBV9 and J is TRBJ2-7; 12 nucleotides agree with TRBD2. The sequenced material came from blood. The TCR sequence derives from a woman in her 70s with Graves' ophthalmopathy. This CDR3 is CASGLAGRYEQYF. DNA for the CDR3: TGTGCCAGCGGACTAGCGGGACGGTACGAGCAGTACTTC. The entire variable domain, with the rest obtained from reference TRBV9 and TRBJ2-7, is as follows: DSGVTQTPKHLITATGQRVTLRCSPRSGDLSVYWYQQSLDQGLQFLIQYYNGEERAKGNILERFSAQQFPDLHSELNLSSLELGDSALYFCASGLAGRYEQYFGPGTRLTVT.